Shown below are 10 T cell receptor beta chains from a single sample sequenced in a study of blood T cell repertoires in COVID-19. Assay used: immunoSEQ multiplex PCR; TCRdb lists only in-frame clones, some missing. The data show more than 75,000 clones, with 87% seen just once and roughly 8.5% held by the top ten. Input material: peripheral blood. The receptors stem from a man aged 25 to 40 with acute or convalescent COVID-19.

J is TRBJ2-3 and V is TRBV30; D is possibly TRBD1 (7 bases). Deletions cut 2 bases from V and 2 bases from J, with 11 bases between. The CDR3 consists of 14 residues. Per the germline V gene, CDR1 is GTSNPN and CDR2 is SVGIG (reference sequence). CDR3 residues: CAWSWRGPTDTQYF. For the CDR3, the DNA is TGTGCCTGGAGTTGGAGGGGGCCCACAGATACGCAGTATTTT.

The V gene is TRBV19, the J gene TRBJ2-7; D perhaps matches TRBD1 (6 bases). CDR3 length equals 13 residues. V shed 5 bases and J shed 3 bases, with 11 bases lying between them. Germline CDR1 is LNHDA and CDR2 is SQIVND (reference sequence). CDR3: CASSFRDNYEQYF. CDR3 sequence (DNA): TGTGCCAGTAGTTTTCGGGACAACTACGAGCAGTACTTC.

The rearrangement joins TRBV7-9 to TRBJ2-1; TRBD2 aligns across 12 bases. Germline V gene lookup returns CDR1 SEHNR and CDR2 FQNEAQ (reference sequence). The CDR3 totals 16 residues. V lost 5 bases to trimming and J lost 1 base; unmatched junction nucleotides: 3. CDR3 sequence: CASSRTSGVSYNEQFF. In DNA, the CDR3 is TGTGCCAGCAGCCGGACTAGCGGGGTTTCCTACAATGAGCAGTTCTTC.

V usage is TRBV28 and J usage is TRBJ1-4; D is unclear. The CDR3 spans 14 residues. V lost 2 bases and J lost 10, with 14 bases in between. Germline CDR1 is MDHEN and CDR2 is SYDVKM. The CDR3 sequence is CASSLTRRSGKLFF. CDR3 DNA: TGTGCCAGCAGTTTAACCAGGAGGAGTGGAAAACTGTTTTTT.

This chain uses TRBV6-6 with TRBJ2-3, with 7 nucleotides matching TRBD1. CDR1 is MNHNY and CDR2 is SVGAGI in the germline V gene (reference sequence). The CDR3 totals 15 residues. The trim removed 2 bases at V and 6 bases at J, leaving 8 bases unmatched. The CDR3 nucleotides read TGTGCCAGCAGTTACCAGAGGGGGCGTCAGGATACGCAGTATTTT. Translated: CASSYQRGRQDTQYF.

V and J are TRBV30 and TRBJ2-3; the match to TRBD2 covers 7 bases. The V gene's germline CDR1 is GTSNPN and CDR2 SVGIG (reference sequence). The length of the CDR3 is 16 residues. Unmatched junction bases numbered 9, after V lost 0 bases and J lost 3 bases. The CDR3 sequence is CAWSVDGRMGTDTQYF. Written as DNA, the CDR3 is TGTGCCTGGAGTGTTGACGGGAGGATGGGGACAGATACGCAGTATTTT.

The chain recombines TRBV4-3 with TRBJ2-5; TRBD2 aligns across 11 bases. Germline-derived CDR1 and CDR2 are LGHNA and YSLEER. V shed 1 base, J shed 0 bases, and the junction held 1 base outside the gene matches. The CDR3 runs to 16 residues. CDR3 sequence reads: CASSQATSGNQETQYF. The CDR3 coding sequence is TGCGCCAGCAGCCAAGCGACTAGCGGGAACCAAGAGACCCAGTACTTC.

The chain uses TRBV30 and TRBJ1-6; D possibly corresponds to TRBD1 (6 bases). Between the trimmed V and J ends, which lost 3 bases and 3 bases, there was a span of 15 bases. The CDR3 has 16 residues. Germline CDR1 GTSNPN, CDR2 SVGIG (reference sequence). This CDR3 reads CAWSLRGAGYNSPLHF. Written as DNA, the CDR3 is TGTGCCTGGAGCTTACGGGGGGCGGGCTATAATTCACCCCTCCACTTT.

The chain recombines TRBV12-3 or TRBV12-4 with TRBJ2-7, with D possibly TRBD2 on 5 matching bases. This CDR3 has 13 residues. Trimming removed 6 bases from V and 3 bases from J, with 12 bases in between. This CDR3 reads CASSPRRFYEQYF. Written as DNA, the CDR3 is TGTGCCAGCAGCCCTCGGAGGTTCTACGAGCAGTACTTC.

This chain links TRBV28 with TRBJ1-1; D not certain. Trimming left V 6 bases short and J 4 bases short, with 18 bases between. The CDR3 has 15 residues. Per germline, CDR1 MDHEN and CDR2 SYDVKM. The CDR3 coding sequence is TGTGCCAGCAGCCCCGGACTGGTTGGAAGCACTGAAGCTTTCTTT. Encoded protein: CASSPGLVGSTEAFF.